This TCR beta chain was observed in a study of neurological immune-mediated disorders. A total of 2 million PBMCs stored at -80 degrees C provided the unsorted libraries. CDR3 length: 15 amino acids. Trimming pared 4 bases from V and 0 bases from J, leaving 9 bases between. Looked up from germline, CDR1 is LGHNA and CDR2 is YSLEER. The cDNA was produced through 5'RACE with 10-nucleotide random UMIs. A single run covered 15-18 subjects with over 180 million TCR-beta sequences. TCRdb reprocessed the 5' RACE reads via MiXCR and lists one record per CDR3 protein. The sample has more than 45,000 distinct CDR3 sequences, under 13% seen once; the top ten hold 21%. The study's findings and limits: The absence of shared CDR3 amino acid sequences among expanded clones across subjects suggests private repertoires in all groups.

In this sample, this clonotype turned up many times. Its specificity is not known. The receptor comes from a woman aged 40 to 55 with HTLV-1-associated myelopathy (HAM/TSP). The chain is built from TRBV4-3 and TRBJ1-4; D unresolved. Sample: PBMCs. The DNA of the CDR3 is TGCGCCAGCAGCCGGGCGGATGCAACTAATGAAAAACTGTTTTTT. This codes for CASSRADATNEKLFF.